This T cell receptor beta chain was identified during a study of vaccination and CD4 T cells after COVID-19. Turning to the study itself: Two of the convalescents were Hispanic, and the group consisted of six males and four females. Study findings and constraints: Median numbers of SARS-CoV-2-reactive clonotypes increased from 21 to 38 (not a significant change).

Germline values: CDR1 DFQATT, CDR2 SNEGSKA (reference sequence). Germline trimming cut 5 bases from V and 0 bases from J; bases unmatched to any gene: 4. This CDR3 spans 15 amino acids. Notes on this clonotype: Its antigen is still unknown.

Time point denoted: late sampling 161 to 241 days after vaccination in three convalescent patients. From the PCR reads, TCRdb called clonotypes with MiXCR, one entry per CDR3 protein. This table has tens of thousands of distinct CDR3 sequences, approximately 49% appearing once. The specimen was CD4+ T cells from blood, collected about 7 months after SARS-CoV-2 vaccination. This rearrangement joins TRBV20-1 to TRBJ2-3, with 11 nucleotides matching TRBD2. This clonotype was obtained from a human donor who had recovered from COVID-19. The CDR3 region is CSASWTSGSTDTQYF. For the CDR3, the DNA is TGCAGTGCTTCATGGACTAGCGGGAGCACAGATACGCAGTATTTT.